The following is a TCR beta chain sequence with its context. Its antigen remains unidentified. TCRdb used MiXCR to reprocess the 5' RACE reads, holding one entry per CDR3 protein. The sample has some 800,000 distinct CDR3 sequences, 12% seen once. The data belong to a study of CD8 T cells in ankylosing spondylitis. Study-level points and caveats: Ankylosing spondylitis blood appeared to be characterized by a TCR beta motif of 8 or 9 highly homologous variants.

There are 13 residues in the CDR3. After removal of 9 bases from V and 5 bases from J, the junction contained 7 bases not matched to a gene. Germline V CDR1 and CDR2: MNHNS, SASEGT. The clonotype originates from a male donor with ankylosing spondylitis. The specimen was blood, either unsorted or a sorted T cell fraction (not recorded which). The gene calls are TRBV6-1 and TRBJ1-1, with 9 bases identical to TRBD1. For the CDR3, the DNA is TGTGCCAGTAACAGGGGGCCCCATACTGAAGCTTTCTTT. It specifies CASNRGPHTEAFF.